This T cell receptor (beta chain) was sequenced for a study of cytotoxic CD8 clonotypes in ibrutinib-treated CLL. This CDR3 region has 16 residues. The V gene lost 1 base and the J gene lost 3 bases, with 15 bases spanning the gap. Germline assignment: CDR1 SGDLS and CDR2 YYNGEE. The protocol was immunoSEQ multiplex PCR, while the TCRdb copy is restricted to in-frame clones and leaves out a portion. The repertoire includes under 200,000 clones, approximately 77% of them detected once, and roughly 2% sits in the top ten. This clonotype was obtained from a human donor with chronic lymphocytic leukemia. This sample comprised PBMCs, obtained after 12 months of ibrutinib treatment. This chain uses TRBV9 with TRBJ2-3, with TRBD1 as a possible D gene (6 bases). CDR3 loop: CASSVSVARGTDTQYF. The CDR3 coding sequence is TGTGCCAGCAGCGTATCGGTCGCGAGGGGGACAGATACGCAGTATTTT.